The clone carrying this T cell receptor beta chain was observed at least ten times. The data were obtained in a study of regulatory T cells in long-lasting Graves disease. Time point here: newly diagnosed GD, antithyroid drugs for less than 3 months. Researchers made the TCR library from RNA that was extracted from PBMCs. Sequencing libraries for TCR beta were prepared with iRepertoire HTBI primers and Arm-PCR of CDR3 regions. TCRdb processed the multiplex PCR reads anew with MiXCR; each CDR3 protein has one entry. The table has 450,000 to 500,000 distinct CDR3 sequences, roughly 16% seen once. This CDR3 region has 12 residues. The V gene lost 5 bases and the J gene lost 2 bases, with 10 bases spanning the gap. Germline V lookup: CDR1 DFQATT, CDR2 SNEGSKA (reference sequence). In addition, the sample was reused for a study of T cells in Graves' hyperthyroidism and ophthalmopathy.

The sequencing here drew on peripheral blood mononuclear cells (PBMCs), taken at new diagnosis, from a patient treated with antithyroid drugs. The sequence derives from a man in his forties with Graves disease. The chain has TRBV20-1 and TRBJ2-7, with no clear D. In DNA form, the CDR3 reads TGCAGTGCTCCAACTGGGGCCTACGAGCAGTACTTC. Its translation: CSAPTGAYEQYF.